This T cell receptor (beta chain) was identified during a study of metastatic and nonmetastatic thyroid tumors (TCRdb year 2020). Study-wide context: Repertoires were compared across peripheral blood and tumor or nodule tissue samples from malignant and benign thyroid patients. What the research found in general, with its limitations: In both blood and tumor samples, TCR beta diversity was reported to be significantly higher in malignant tumors than in benign nodules.

No treatment had been received by any patient before thyroid surgery. The study retrospectively analysed patient clinical samples collected from about 2012 to 2019 using T-cell receptor beta sequencing. The library was generated by PCR. Sequencing was carried out with an Illumina HiSeq 4000. High-throughput sequencing was used to profile the TCR beta-chain CDR3 region of each patient. Per the original workflow: A classifier to discriminate distant-metastatic papillary thyroid cancer patients was built from CDR3 differences across clinicopathological groups. The Shannon index was used to assess repertoire diversity, and the Morisita-Horn index was used to assess tumor-blood repertoire similarity. Through fastp at Q25 and MiXCR, TCRdb rebuilt clones from the public reads, retaining in-frame beta chains. It is TCRdb's table, rather than the study itself, that gives the V and J calls and clone size. This sample holds about 2,900 clones; approximately 35% were observed only once. The ten largest clones capture roughly a fifth of the sample.

As concerns this clone: No cognate antigen has been identified for it. Base qualities were left out, and no much larger clone turns up one base away.

CDR1 and CDR2 were assigned from the germline V gene (reference sequence) as DFQATT and SNEGSKA. CDR3 length: 15 amino acids, cysteine to phenylalanine. Just the 45-base CDR3 DNA is kept, in frame starting at base 1. Between the V and J ends, shortened by 3 bases and 0 bases respectively, the junction contains 14 bases. The receptor chain draws on TRBV20-1 and TRBJ1-1; TRBD1 is perhaps the D gene, given 6 matching bases. The sequence was collected from a female donor with papillary thyroid cancer or a benign thyroid nodule (not recorded which). Some clones in this sample may be carry-over from other donors' samples. The material sequenced was tumor tissue. CDR3 protein: CSASTGMELNTEAFF. In nucleotide form, the sequence is TGCAGTGCTAGTACAGGGATGGAGTTGAACACTGAAGCTTTCTTT.